A selection of T cell receptor beta chains follows, all from one sample in a study of T cell clones after liver transplantation. Profiled with immunoSEQ multiplex PCR; TCRdb holds only in-frame clones, not every one. This table has 35,000 to 45,000 clones, around 84% appearing once. The sequenced sample was CD4+ T cells from blood, obtained 24 months after liver transplant. These receptors originate from a human patient who received a liver transplant. Some of these T cells may belong to the graft donor. Both conserved end residues are part of each CDR3. A D gene is named only where the DNA matches it firmly. A row's size may be missing; if present it is once, few, many or a size class.

J: TRBJ2-3; V: TRBV6-4; D: TRBD2; size: .; CDR3: CASSDYGEGTQYF; DNA: TGTGCCAGCAGTGACTACGGGGAGGGTACGCAGTATTTT
J: TRBJ1-2; V: TRBV4-3; D: .; size: .; CDR3: CASSQAAGYGYTF; DNA: TGCGCCAGCAGCCAAGCGGCAGGCTATGGCTACACCTTC
J: TRBJ1-3; V: TRBV7-2; D: .; size: .; CDR3: CASSLGSSGNTIYF; DNA: TGTGCCAGCAGCTTAGGGAGCTCTGGAAACACCATATATTTT
J: TRBJ2-4; V: TRBV19; D: .; size: .; CDR3: CASSIGRRFVLAKNIQYF; DNA: TGTGCCAGTAGTATTGGCCGTCGATTTGTTTTAGCCAAAAACATTCAGTACTTC
J: TRBJ1-5; V: TRBV7-8; D: .; size: .; CDR3: CASSLARENQPQHF; DNA: TGTGCCAGCAGCTTAGCACGGGAAAATCAGCCCCAGCATTTT
J: TRBJ2-3; V: TRBV25-1; D: TRBD1; size: .; CDR3: CASSESPTGGADTQYF; DNA: TGTGCCAGCAGTGAATCCCCGACAGGGGGAGCAGATACGCAGTATTTT
J: TRBJ2-5; V: TRBV5-1; D: .; size: .; CDR3: CASGRGLGAETQYF; DNA: TGCGCCAGCGGCCGGGGTTTGGGAGCAGAGACCCAGTACTTC
J: TRBJ1-1; V: TRBV11-2; D: TRBD1; size: .; CDR3: CASSPGQGNTEAFF; DNA: TGTGCCAGCAGCCCCGGACAGGGGAACACTGAAGCTTTCTTT
J: TRBJ2-3; V: TRBV11-2; D: TRBD2; size: .; CDR3: CASSASGRDTDTQYF; DNA: TGTGCCAGCAGCGCCAGCGGGAGGGATACAGATACGCAGTATTTT
J: TRBJ2-5; V: TRBV7-8; D: TRBD2; size: .; CDR3: CASSPTSGVNQETQYF; DNA: TGTGCCAGCAGCCCAACTAGCGGGGTCAACCAAGAGACCCAGTACTTC
J: TRBJ2-5; V: TRBV2; D: TRBD1; size: .; CDR3: CASTGDSRETQYF; DNA: TGTGCCAGCACCGGGGACAGTCGGGAGACCCAGTACTTC
J: TRBJ2-1; V: TRBV4-1; D: .; size: .; CDR3: CASSQATTASYNEQFF; DNA: TGCGCCAGCAGCCAAGCGACGACAGCGTCCTACAATGAGCAGTTCTTC
J: TRBJ2-7; V: TRBV10-3; D: TRBD2; size: .; CDR3: CAISQPRALAGGVQYF; DNA: TGTGCCATCAGTCAACCCCGAGCACTAGCGGGAGGGGTGCAGTACTTC
J: TRBJ2-5; V: TRBV28; D: .; size: .; CDR3: CASSSLRGGQETQYF; DNA: TGTGCCAGCAGTTCCCTCCGCGGCGGACAAGAGACCCAGTACTTC
J: TRBJ2-7; V: TRBV5-4; D: .; size: .; CDR3: CASSLGQGHGRDEQYF; DNA: TGTGCCAGCAGCTTGGGGCAGGGGCACGGTCGGGACGAGCAGTACTTC
J: TRBJ1-2; V: TRBV6-5; D: .; size: .; CDR3: CASSYSPGGLYGYTF; DNA: TGTGCCAGCAGTTATTCGCCGGGCGGCCTCTATGGCTACACCTTC
J: TRBJ1-5; V: TRBV7-2; D: .; size: .; CDR3: CASSRGGVGAQHF; DNA: TGTGCCAGCAGCCGAGGGGGGGTCGGGGCCCAGCATTTT
J: TRBJ2-5; V: TRBV27; D: TRBD2; size: .; CDR3: CASSRDASGRGETQYF; DNA: TGTGCCAGCAGCCGAGACGCTAGCGGGAGAGGGGAGACCCAGTACTTC
J: TRBJ2-7; V: TRBV7-2; D: .; size: .; CDR3: CASSFVAGQLEQYF; DNA: TGTGCCAGCAGCTTTGTGGCTGGCCAACTCGAGCAGTACTTC
J: TRBJ2-2; V: TRBV28; D: .; size: .; CDR3: CASIESGLNTGELFF; DNA: TGTGCCAGCATCGAGAGCGGGCTGAACACCGGGGAGCTGTTTTTT
J: TRBJ1-2; V: TRBV28; D: .; size: .; CDR3: CASRPTVRGYTF; DNA: TGTGCCAGCAGACCTACGGTACGGGGCTACACCTTC
J: TRBJ1-4; V: TRBV7-2; D: TRBD1; size: .; CDR3: CASSERTGMREKLFF; DNA: TGTGCCAGCAGCGAAAGGACAGGGATGAGAGAAAAACTGTTTTTT
J: TRBJ2-6; V: TRBV15; D: TRBD1; size: .; CDR3: CATGASGTGWLSGANVLTF; DNA: TGTGCCACCGGGGCCTCTGGGACAGGGTGGTTGTCTGGGGCCAACGTCCTGACTTTC
J: TRBJ1-2; V: TRBV27; D: TRBD1; size: .; CDR3: CASSTQRGQGYGGYTF; DNA: TGTGCCAGCAGCACTCAACGGGGACAGGGATACGGTGGCTACACCTTC
J: TRBJ2-7; V: TRBV10-3; D: TRBD2; size: .; CDR3: CAISESKGLASSSYEQYF; DNA: TGTGCCATCAGTGAGTCTAAGGGACTAGCGTCGAGCTCCTACGAGCAGTACTTC
J: TRBJ1-4; V: TRBV5-6; D: .; size: .; CDR3: CASSLGGRSNEKLFF; DNA: TGTGCCAGCAGCTTGGGGGGAAGAAGTAATGAAAAACTGTTTTTT
J: TRBJ1-1; V: TRBV7-3; D: .; size: .; CDR3: CASSLARPGMNTEAFF; DNA: TGTGCCAGCAGCTTAGCCCGGCCAGGTATGAACACTGAAGCTTTCTTT
J: TRBJ1-1; V: TRBV7-6; D: .; size: .; CDR3: CASSLGVSGEAFF; DNA: TGTGCCAGCAGCTTAGGAGTCTCGGGGGAAGCTTTCTTT
J: TRBJ2-1; V: TRBV29-1; D: TRBD2; size: .; CDR3: CSVSTSGGAEQFF; DNA: TGCAGCGTCTCGACTAGCGGGGGGGCCGAGCAGTTCTTC
J: TRBJ2-2; V: TRBV11-3; D: TRBD1; size: .; CDR3: CASSSTGVSTGELFF; DNA: TGTGCCAGCAGCTCCACAGGGGTTTCCACCGGGGAGCTGTTTTTT
J: TRBJ1-1; V: TRBV6-5; D: .; size: .; CDR3: CASSYENRATEAFF; DNA: TGTGCCAGCAGTTACGAGAACAGGGCCACTGAAGCTTTCTTT
J: TRBJ2-5; V: TRBV7-9; D: TRBD1; size: .; CDR3: CASSSKQGAIKLQETQYF; DNA: TGTGCCAGCAGCTCAAAACAGGGGGCCATTAAACTTCAAGAGACCCAGTACTTC
J: TRBJ2-3; V: TRBV7-2; D: .; size: .; CDR3: CASSLGTDTQYF; DNA: TGTGCCAGCAGCCTGGGGACAGATACGCAGTATTTT
J: TRBJ1-5; V: TRBV5-1; D: TRBD1; size: once; CDR3: CASSPTGQGAQPQHF; DNA: TGCGCCAGCAGCCCGACGGGACAGGGGGCTCAGCCCCAGCATTTT
J: TRBJ1-4; V: TRBV4-1; D: .; size: .; CDR3: CASSLPGPGEKLFF; DNA: TGCGCCAGCAGCCTACCGGGCCCTGGGGAAAAACTGTTTTTT
J: TRBJ2-3; V: TRBV5-8; D: .; size: .; CDR3: CASSPQGLETTDTQYF; DNA: TGTGCCAGCAGTCCACAGGGCCTCGAGACCACAGATACGCAGTATTTT
J: TRBJ2-1; V: TRBV5-1; D: TRBD1; size: .; CDR3: CASSLAGQASYNEQFF; DNA: TGCGCCAGCAGCTTGGCCGGACAGGCCTCCTACAATGAGCAGTTCTTC
J: TRBJ2-5; V: TRBV5-4; D: .; size: .; CDR3: CASSLVGEETQYF; DNA: TGTGCCAGCAGCTTGGTAGGGGAAGAGACCCAGTACTTC
J: TRBJ1-2; V: TRBV5-1; D: TRBD1; size: .; CDR3: CASSKDRVGYGYTF; DNA: TGCGCCAGCAGCAAGGACAGGGTGGGCTATGGCTACACCTTC
J: TRBJ2-1; V: TRBV9; D: .; size: .; CDR3: CASSVGPGARNEQFF; DNA: TGTGCCAGCAGCGTAGGACCAGGGGCTAGGAATGAGCAGTTCTTC
J: TRBJ2-3; V: TRBV5-1; D: TRBD2; size: .; CDR3: CASSLLAGSTDTQYF; DNA: TGCGCCAGCTCCCTTCTAGCGGGAAGCACAGATACGCAGTATTTT
J: TRBJ1-4; V: TRBV7-9; D: TRBD1; size: .; CDR3: CASSLSGTGYNEKLFF; DNA: TGTGCCAGCAGCTTATCCGGGACAGGGTATAATGAAAAACTGTTTTTT
J: TRBJ1-2; V: TRBV29-1; D: .; size: .; CDR3: CSVVVRRGYGYTF; DNA: TGCAGCGTTGTGGTGCGGCGTGGCTATGGCTACACCTTC
J: TRBJ2-5; V: TRBV11-2; D: TRBD1; size: .; CDR3: CASSGTGFGETQYF; DNA: TGTGCCAGCAGCGGGACAGGGTTCGGGGAGACCCAGTACTTC
J: TRBJ2-2; V: TRBV19; D: .; size: .; CDR3: CASSSPGAGELFF; DNA: TGTGCCAGTAGTTCACCGGGGGCCGGGGAGCTGTTTTTT
J: TRBJ2-7; V: TRBV20-1; D: .; size: .; CDR3: CSARVGTEQYF; DNA: TGCAGTGCTAGAGTAGGGACCGAGCAGTACTTC
J: TRBJ1-5; V: TRBV30; D: TRBD1; size: .; CDR3: CAWTTGGLGNQPQHF; DNA: TGTGCCTGGACGACAGGGGGTTTGGGCAATCAGCCCCAGCATTTT
J: TRBJ2-5; V: TRBV7-3; D: TRBD2; size: .; CDR3: CASSHPTSGNGETQYF; DNA: TGTGCCAGCAGCCACCCGACTAGCGGGAATGGTGAGACCCAGTACTTC
J: TRBJ2-3; V: TRBV15; D: TRBD2; size: .; CDR3: CATSRDPSGGGTDTQYF; DNA: TGTGCCACCAGCAGAGATCCTAGCGGGGGTGGCACAGATACGCAGTATTTT
J: TRBJ1-5; V: TRBV21-1; D: .; size: .; CDR3: CASSKGSRAGNQPQHF; DNA: TGTGCCAGCAGCAAGGGGAGTCGGGCGGGGAATCAGCCCCAGCATTTT
J: TRBJ2-3; V: TRBV11-2; D: TRBD1; size: .; CDR3: CASSVGQGFTDTQYF; DNA: TGTGCCAGCAGCGTGGGACAGGGGTTCACAGATACGCAGTATTTT
J: TRBJ1-1; V: TRBV15; D: TRBD1; size: few; CDR3: CATSQGGWGTEAFF; DNA: TGTGCCACCAGCCAAGGGGGCTGGGGCACTGAAGCTTTCTTT
J: TRBJ2-1; V: TRBV18; D: .; size: .; CDR3: CASSPQVGEEQFF; DNA: TGTGCCAGCTCACCACAGGTGGGAGAGGAGCAGTTCTTC
J: TRBJ2-7; V: TRBV7-2; D: .; size: once; CDR3: CASSLAHAYEQYF; DNA: TGTGCCAGCAGCTTAGCGCACGCCTACGAGCAGTACTTC
J: TRBJ2-7; V: TRBV19; D: .; size: once; CDR3: CASSIVSGFYEQYF; DNA: TGTGCCAGTAGTATAGTTTCGGGGTTCTACGAGCAGTACTTC
J: TRBJ2-7; V: TRBV11-2; D: .; size: .; CDR3: CASSLHYEQYF; DNA: TGTGCCAGCAGCTTACACTACGAGCAGTACTTC
J: TRBJ2-1; V: TRBV19; D: .; size: .; CDR3: CASSIGQSYNEQFF; DNA: TGTGCCAGTAGTATTGGACAGTCCTACAATGAGCAGTTCTTC